A single count supports the clone carrying this T cell receptor beta chain. The sample belongs to a study of OX40 agonist ivuxolimab in advanced cancers. CDR3 length equals 16 residues. From germline, CDR1 is SGDLS and CDR2 YYNGEE. V was clipped by 3 bases and J by 5 bases, with 20 bases between them. Profiling relied on immunoSEQ multiplex PCR, and the TCRdb table lists in-frame clones only, not all of them. This sample has under 95,000 clones, with approximately 86% found just once. This sequence was found in an adult with an advanced solid tumor such as melanoma, head and neck, liver or kidney cancer. The chain links TRBV9 to TRBJ2-5; TRBD2 might be the D (6 bases). The material was CD4+ or CD8+ T cells sorted from blood, obtained in a trial of the OX40 agonist ivuxolimab. This CDR3 reads CASSEVEGGSGETQYF. In DNA form, the CDR3 reads TGTGCCAGCAGCGAGGTGGAGGGAGGAAGTGGGGAGACCCAGTACTTC.